This T cell receptor beta chain was profiled in a study of T cells after yellow fever vaccination. This clonotype has a handful of counts. In germline, CDR1 is MNHEY, CDR2 SVGAGI. The CDR3 has 15 residues. V lost 0 bases and J lost 4, with 12 bases in between. Each CDR3 protein gets one entry after TCRdb re-called the 5' RACE reads with MiXCR. The data hold roughly 310,000 distinct CDR3 sequences, with about 9.5% observed a single time. The source is a man aged 18 to 35 who received the YFV17D yellow fever vaccine. This sample comprised PBMCs, obtained on the day of the first yellow fever vaccination. This rearrangement joins TRBV6-5 to TRBJ1-2; TRBD1 is a possible D gene (5 bases). CDR3 coding DNA: TGTGCCAGCAGTTACTCGGGGGGATCTGGCTATGGCTACACCTTC. The encoded protein is CASSYSGGSGYGYTF.